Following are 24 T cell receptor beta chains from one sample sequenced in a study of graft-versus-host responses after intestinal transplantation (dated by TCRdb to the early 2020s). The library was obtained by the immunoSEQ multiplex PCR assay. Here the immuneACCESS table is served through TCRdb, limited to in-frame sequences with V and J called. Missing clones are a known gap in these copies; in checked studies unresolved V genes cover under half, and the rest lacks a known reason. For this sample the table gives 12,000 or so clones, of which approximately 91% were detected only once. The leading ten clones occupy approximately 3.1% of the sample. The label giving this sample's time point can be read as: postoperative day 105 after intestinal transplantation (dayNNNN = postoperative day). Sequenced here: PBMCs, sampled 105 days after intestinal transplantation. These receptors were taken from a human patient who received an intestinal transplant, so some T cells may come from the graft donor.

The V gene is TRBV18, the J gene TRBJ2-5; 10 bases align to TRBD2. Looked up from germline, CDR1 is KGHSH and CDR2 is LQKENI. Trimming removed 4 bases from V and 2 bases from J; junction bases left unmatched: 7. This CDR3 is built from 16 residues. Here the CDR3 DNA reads TGTGCCAGCTCACGGCTAGCGGGAGAGAGTCAAGAGACCCAGTACTTC. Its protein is CASSRLAGESQETQYF.

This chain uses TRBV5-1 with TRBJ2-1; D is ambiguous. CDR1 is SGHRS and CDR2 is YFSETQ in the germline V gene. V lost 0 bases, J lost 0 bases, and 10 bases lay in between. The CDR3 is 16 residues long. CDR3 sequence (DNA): TGCGCCAGCAGCTTGGCCAGGCCGGGCTCCTACAATGAGCAGTTCTTC. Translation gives CASSLARPGSYNEQFF.

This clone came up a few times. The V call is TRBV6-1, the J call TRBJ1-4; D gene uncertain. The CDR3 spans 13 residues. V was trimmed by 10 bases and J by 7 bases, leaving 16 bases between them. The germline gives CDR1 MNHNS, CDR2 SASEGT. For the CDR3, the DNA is TGTGCCACCGAGGACTTTTTAAGTGAAAAACTGTTTTTT. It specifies CATEDFLSEKLFF.

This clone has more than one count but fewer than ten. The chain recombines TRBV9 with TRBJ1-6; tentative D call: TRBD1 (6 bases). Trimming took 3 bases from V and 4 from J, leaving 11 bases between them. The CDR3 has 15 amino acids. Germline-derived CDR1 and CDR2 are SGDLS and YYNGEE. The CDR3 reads CASSARTEYNSPLHF. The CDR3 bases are TGTGCCAGCAGCGCCCGGACAGAGTATAATTCACCCCTCCACTTT.

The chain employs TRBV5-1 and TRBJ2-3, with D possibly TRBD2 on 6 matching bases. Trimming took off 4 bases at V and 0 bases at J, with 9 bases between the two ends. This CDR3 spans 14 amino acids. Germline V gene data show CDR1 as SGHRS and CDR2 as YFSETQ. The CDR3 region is CASSPGTSTDTQYF. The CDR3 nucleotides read TGCGCCAGCAGCCCCGGGACTAGCACAGATACGCAGTATTTT.

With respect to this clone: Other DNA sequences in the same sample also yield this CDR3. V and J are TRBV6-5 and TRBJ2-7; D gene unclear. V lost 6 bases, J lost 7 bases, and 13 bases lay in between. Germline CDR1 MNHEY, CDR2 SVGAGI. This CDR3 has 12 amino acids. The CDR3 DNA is TGTGCCAGCAGCCACCCTGGTCGGGAGCAGTACTTC. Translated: CASSHPGREQYF.

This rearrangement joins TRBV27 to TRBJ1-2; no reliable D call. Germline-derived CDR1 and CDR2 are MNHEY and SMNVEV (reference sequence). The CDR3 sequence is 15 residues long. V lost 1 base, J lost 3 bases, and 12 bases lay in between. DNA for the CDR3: TGTGCCAGCAGTTTATACCCGGGAACTGACTATGGCTACACCTTC. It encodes CASSLYPGTDYGYTF.

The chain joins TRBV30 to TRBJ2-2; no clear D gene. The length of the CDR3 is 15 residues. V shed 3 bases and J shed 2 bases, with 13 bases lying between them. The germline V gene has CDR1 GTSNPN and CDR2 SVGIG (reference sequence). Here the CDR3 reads CAWRAGAVNTGELFF. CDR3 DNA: TGTGCCTGGAGAGCCGGAGCAGTAAACACCGGGGAGCTGTTTTTT.

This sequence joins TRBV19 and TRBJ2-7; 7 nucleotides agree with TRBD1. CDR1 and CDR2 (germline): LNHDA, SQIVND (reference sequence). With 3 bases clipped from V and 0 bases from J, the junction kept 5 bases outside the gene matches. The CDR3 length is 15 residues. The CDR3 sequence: CASSIGTDSSYEQYF. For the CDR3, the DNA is TGTGCCAGTAGTATCGGGACAGATAGCTCCTACGAGCAGTACTTC.

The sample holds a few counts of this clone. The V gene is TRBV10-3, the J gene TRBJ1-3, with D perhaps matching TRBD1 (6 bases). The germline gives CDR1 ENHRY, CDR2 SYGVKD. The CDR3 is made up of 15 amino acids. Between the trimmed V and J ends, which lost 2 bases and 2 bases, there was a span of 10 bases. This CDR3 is CAISEVAGAGNTIYF. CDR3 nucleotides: TGTGCCATCAGTGAGGTGGCAGGGGCTGGAAACACCATATATTTT.

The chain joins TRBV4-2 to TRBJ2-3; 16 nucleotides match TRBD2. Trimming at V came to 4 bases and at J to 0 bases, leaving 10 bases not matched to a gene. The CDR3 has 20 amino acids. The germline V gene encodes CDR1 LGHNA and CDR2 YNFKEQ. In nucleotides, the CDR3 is TGTGCCAGCAGCCCCTACCCCGGGACTAGCGGGGGGGCAAGCACAGATACGCAGTATTTT. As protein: CASSPYPGTSGGASTDTQYF.

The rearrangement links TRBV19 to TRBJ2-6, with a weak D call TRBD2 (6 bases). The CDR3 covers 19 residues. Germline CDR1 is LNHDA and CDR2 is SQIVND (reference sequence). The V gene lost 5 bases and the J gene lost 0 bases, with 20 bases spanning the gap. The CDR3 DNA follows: TGTGCCAGTAGTTCCACTCGGAGGGTGGTGACCTCTGGGGCCAACGTCCTGACTTTC. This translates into CASSSTRRVVTSGANVLTF.

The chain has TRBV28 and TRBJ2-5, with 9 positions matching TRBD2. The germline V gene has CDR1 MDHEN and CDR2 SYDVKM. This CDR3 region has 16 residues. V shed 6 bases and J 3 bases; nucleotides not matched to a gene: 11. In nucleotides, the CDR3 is TGTGCCAGCAGCCTCTTATTGGTAGCGGGAGAAGAGACCCAGTACTTC. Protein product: CASSLLLVAGEETQYF.

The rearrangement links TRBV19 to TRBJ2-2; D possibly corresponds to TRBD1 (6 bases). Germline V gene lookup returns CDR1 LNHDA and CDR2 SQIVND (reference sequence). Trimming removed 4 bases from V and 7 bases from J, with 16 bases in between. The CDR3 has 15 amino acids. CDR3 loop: CASSTREQGGGELFF. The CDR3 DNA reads TGTGCCAGTAGTACCCGGGAACAGGGCGGCGGGGAGCTGTTTTTT.

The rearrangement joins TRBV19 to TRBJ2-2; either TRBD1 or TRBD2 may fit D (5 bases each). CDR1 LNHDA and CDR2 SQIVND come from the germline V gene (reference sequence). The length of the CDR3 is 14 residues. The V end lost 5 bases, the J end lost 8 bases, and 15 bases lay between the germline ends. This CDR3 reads CASSVTGTSGELFF. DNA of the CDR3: TGTGCCAGTAGTGTCACCGGGACCTCAGGGGAGCTGTTTTTT.

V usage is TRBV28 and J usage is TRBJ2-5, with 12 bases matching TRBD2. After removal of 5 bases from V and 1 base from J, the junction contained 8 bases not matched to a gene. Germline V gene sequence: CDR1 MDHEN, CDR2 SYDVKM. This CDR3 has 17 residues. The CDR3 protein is CASSLPLAGGPQETQYF. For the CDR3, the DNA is TGTGCCAGCAGTCTCCCGCTAGCGGGAGGGCCCCAAGAGACCCAGTACTTC.

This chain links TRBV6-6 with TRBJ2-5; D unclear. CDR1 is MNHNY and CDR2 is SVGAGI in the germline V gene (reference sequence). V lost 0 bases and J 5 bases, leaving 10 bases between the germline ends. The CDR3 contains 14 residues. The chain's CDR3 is CASSYSVRAETQYF. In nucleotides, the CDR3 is TGTGCCAGCAGTTACTCTGTTCGGGCCGAGACCCAGTACTTC.

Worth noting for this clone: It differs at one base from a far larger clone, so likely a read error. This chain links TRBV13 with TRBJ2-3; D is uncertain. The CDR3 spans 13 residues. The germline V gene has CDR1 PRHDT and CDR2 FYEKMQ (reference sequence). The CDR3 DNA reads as TGTGCCATCAGCTTAGTCAGGACAGATACGCAGTATTTT. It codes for CAISLVRTDTQYF.

The CDR3 sequence is CASSQVPRPYGYTF. The CDR3, as DNA: TGCGCCAGCAGCCAAGTTCCTCGCCCTTATGGCTACACCTTC. The chain employs TRBV4-1 and TRBJ1-2; D unclear. The CDR3 runs 14 residues. The V gene lost 1 base and the J gene lost 5 bases, with 11 bases spanning the gap. Germline CDR1 and CDR2: MGHRA and YSYEKL.

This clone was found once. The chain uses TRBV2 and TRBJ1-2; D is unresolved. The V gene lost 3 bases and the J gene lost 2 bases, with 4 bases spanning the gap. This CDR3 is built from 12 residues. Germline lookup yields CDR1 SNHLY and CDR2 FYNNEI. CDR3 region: CASSDMNYGYTF. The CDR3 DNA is TGTGCCAGCAGTGATATGAACTATGGCTACACCTTC. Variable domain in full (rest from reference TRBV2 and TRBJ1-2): EPEVTQTPSHQVTQMGQEVILRCVPISNHLYFYWYRQILGQKVEFLVSFYNNEISEKSEIFDDQFSVERPDGSNFTLKIRSTKLEDSAMYFCASSDMNYGYTFGSGTRLTVV.

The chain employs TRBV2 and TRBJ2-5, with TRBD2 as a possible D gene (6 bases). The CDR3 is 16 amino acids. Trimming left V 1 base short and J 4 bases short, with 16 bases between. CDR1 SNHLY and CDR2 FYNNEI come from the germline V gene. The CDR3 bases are TGTGCCAGCAGTGAAGAGGCGGTGCGGGGTCGAGAGACCCAGTACTTC. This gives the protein CASSEEAVRGRETQYF.

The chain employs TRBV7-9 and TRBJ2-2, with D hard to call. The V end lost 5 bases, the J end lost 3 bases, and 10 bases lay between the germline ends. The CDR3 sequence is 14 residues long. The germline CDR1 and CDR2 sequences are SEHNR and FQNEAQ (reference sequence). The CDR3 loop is CASSLKGDTGELFF. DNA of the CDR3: TGTGCCAGCAGCCTTAAAGGCGACACCGGGGAGCTGTTTTTT.

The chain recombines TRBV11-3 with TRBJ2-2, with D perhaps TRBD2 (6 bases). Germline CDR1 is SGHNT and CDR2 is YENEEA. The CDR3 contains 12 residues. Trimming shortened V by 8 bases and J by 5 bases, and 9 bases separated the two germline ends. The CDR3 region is CASGEVTGELFF. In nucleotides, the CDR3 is TGTGCCAGCGGGGAGGTAACCGGGGAGCTGTTTTTT.

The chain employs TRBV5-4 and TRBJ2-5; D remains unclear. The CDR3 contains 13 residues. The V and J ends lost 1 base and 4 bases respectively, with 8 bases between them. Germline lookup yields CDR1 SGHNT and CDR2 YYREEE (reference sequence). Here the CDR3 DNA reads TGTGCCAGCAGCTTGAGGACGGGAGAGACCCAGTACTTC. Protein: CASSLRTGETQYF.